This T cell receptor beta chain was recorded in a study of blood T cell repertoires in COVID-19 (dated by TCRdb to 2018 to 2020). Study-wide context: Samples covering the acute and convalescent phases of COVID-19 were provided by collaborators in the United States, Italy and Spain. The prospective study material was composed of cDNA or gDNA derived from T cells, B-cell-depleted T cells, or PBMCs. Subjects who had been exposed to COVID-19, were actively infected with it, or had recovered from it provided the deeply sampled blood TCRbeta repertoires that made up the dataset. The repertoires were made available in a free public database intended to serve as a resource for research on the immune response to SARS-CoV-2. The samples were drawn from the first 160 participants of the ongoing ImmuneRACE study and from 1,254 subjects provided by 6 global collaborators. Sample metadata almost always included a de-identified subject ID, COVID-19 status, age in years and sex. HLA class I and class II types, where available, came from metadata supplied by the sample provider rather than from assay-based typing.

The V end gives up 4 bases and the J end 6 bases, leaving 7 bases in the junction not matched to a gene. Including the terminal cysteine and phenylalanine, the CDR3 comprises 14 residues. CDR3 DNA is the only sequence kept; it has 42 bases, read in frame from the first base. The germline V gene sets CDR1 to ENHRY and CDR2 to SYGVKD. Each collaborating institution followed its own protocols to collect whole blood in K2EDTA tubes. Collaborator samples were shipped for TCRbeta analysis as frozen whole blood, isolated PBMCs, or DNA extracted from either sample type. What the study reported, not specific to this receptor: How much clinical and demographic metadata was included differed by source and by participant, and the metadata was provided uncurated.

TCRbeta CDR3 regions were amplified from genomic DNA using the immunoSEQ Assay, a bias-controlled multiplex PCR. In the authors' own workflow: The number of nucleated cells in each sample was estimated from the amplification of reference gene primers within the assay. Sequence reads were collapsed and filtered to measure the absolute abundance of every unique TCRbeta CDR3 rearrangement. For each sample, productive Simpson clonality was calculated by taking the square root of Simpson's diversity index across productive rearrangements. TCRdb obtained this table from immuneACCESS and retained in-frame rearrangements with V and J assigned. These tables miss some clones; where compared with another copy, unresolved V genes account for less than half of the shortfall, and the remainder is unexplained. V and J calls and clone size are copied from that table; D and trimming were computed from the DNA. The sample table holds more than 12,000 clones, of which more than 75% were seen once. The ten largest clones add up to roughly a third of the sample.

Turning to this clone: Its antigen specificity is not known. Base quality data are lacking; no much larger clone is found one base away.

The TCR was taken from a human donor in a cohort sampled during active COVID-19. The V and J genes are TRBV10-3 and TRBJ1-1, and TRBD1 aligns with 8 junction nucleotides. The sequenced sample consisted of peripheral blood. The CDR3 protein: CAISAGQGGAEAFF. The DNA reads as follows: TGTGCCATCAGTGCCGGACAGGGAGGGGCTGAAGCTTTCTTT.